The 14 T cell receptor beta chains below all came from one sample that was sequenced in a study of blood T cell repertoires in COVID-19. The assay was immunoSEQ multiplex PCR, and TCRdb's table has in-frame clones only and misses some. The sample lists 440,000 or so clones, 89% occurring once. The sample was peripheral blood. The receptors here all came from a woman between 40 and 55 years old with COVID-19, enrolled during active disease.

This chain connects TRBV10-3 to TRBJ2-1, with 11 bases matching TRBD1. The CDR3 extends over 16 amino acids. Germline V gene data show CDR1 as ENHRY and CDR2 as SYGVKD. Trimming took 5 bases from V and 3 from J; bases not matched to a gene: 6. Here the CDR3 DNA reads TGTGCCATCAGTAAGGACAGGGGGCTTAACTACAATGAGCAGTTCTTC. Translating gives CAISKDRGLNYNEQFF.

The rearrangement joins TRBV5-6 to TRBJ2-2; 7 nucleotides line up with TRBD1. This CDR3 spans 18 amino acids. J lost 6 bases, V lost 0 bases, and 14 bases had no gene match. Per germline, CDR1 SGHDT and CDR2 YYEEEE. The CDR3: CASSLAFGAGGSSGELFF. CDR3 sequence (DNA): TGTGCCAGCAGCTTGGCGTTCGGGGCAGGGGGTTCATCCGGGGAGCTGTTTTTT.

V usage is TRBV2 and J usage is TRBJ1-5; TRBD1 might be the D (6 bases). The CDR3 consists of 14 residues. The V gene lost 6 bases and the J gene lost 6 bases, with 15 bases spanning the gap. CDR1 and CDR2 from the germline V gene are SNHLY and FYNNEI. The CDR3 loop is CASRRRGAGQPQHF. The CDR3, as DNA: TGTGCCAGCAGGAGACGGGGGGCAGGTCAGCCCCAGCATTTT.

This sequence joins TRBV15 and TRBJ2-5; 8 bases map to TRBD2. V was clipped by 1 base and J by 3 bases; unmatched bases: 10. The CDR3 sequence is 17 residues long. Germline V CDR1 and CDR2: LNHNV, YYDKDF (reference sequence). CDR3 residues: CATSRVKSGSWKETQYF. CDR3 DNA: TGTGCCACCAGCAGAGTCAAAAGCGGGAGTTGGAAAGAGACCCAGTACTTC.

Worth noting for this clone: This sample also contains other DNA sequences that code for the same CDR3. V is TRBV28 and J is TRBJ2-7; TRBD1 agrees at 7 bases. Trimming took 5 bases from V and 0 from J; bases not matched to a gene: 4. Germline CDR1 and CDR2: MDHEN and SYDVKM. This CDR3 is 14 amino acids long. As DNA, the CDR3 is TGTGCCAGCAGTCGACAGGGCGACTCCTACGAGCAGTACTTC. Its translation is CASSRQGDSYEQYF.

As to this clone: The sample has other DNA sequences that encode this CDR3 too. The genes are TRBV7-8 and TRBJ1-1; D remains unclear. Per germline, CDR1 SGHVS and CDR2 FQNEAQ. This CDR3 has 13 residues. Trimming removed 0 bases from V and 1 base from J, with 3 bases in between. CDR3 nucleotide sequence: TGTGCCAGCAGCTTAGCGCGGAACACTGAAGCTTTCTTT. This sequence encodes CASSLARNTEAFF. Supplemented by reference TRBV7-8 and TRBJ1-1, the full variable domain reads GAGVSQSPRYKVAKRGQDVALRCDPISGHVSLFWYQQALGQGPEFLTYFQNEAQLDKSGLPSDRFFAERPEGSVSTLKIQRTQQEDSAVYLCASSLARNTEAFFGQGTRLTVV.

This clone was counted ten times or more. A junction end diverges from the germline sequence, so it may reflect a read error. The chain combines TRBV7-7 with TRBJ2-2; 8 positions match TRBD1. CDR3 length: 16 residues. Germline CDR1 and CDR2: SSHAT and FNYEAQ (reference sequence). The CDR3 nucleotides read TGTGCTAGCAGCCCTCGAGCAGGGGGCGCAGGCGGGGAGCTGTTTTTT. Translation: CASSPRAGGAGGELFF.

The V gene is TRBV19, the J gene TRBJ1-3; D is undetermined. The CDR3 runs 15 residues. Germline V gives CDR1 LNHDA, CDR2 SQIVND (reference sequence). V was shortened by 3 bases and J by 0 bases, with 9 bases between the two germline ends. The CDR3 loop reads CASSIDTFSGNTIYF. The CDR3, as DNA: TGTGCCAGTAGTATTGACACTTTCTCTGGAAACACCATATATTTT.

This chain connects TRBV30 to TRBJ1-6, with D uncertain. V lost 1 base and J 9 bases, leaving 7 bases between the germline ends. Per the germline V gene, CDR1 is GTSNPN and CDR2 is SVGIG (reference sequence). The CDR3 has 12 residues. CDR3 sequence (DNA): TGTGCCTGGAGTGAGGCAGGTTCACCCCTCCACTTT. Translated: CAWSEAGSPLHF. The full variable domain, its missing parts supplied by reference TRBV30 and TRBJ1-6, is SQTIHQWPATLVQPVGSPLSLECTVEGTSNPNLYWYRQAAGRGLQLLFYSVGIGQISSEVPQNLSASRPQDRQFILSSKKLLLSDSGFYLCAWSEAGSPLHFGNGTRLTVT.

The J gene is TRBJ2-3, the V gene TRBV20-1; 7 nucleotides align to TRBD2. The germline gives CDR1 DFQATT, CDR2 SNEGSKA (reference sequence). Germline trimming cut 5 bases from V and 8 bases from J; bases unmatched to any gene: 4. This CDR3 comprises 11 residues. CDR3 amino acids: CSASWGGTQYF. The CDR3 coding sequence is TGCAGTGCTTCTTGGGGGGGTACGCAGTATTTT.

As to this clone: The identical CDR3 is also encoded by other nucleotide sequences in the sample. The chain is built from TRBV19 and TRBJ2-7; D possibly corresponds to TRBD1 (5 bases). This CDR3 has 13 amino acids. V was shortened by 3 bases and J by 4 bases, with 10 bases between the two germline ends. Germline-derived CDR1 and CDR2 are LNHDA and SQIVND (reference sequence). CDR3 amino acids: CASSIGQGYEQYF. The DNA of the CDR3 is TGTGCCAGTAGTATTGGGCAGGGTTACGAGCAGTACTTC.

The rearrangement uses TRBV28 and TRBJ1-2; 7 bases agree with TRBD1. The junction had 9 bases not matched to a gene; V was cut back by 6 bases and J by 8 bases. The CDR3 sequence is 13 residues long. CDR1 and CDR2 (germline): MDHEN, SYDVKM. The chain's CDR3 is CASSPDRVGGYTF. The CDR3 DNA sequence: TGTGCCAGCAGCCCTGACAGGGTAGGAGGCTACACCTTC.

CDR3 loop: CASSQAQAGPYEQYF. The CDR3 DNA reads TGTGCCAGCAGCCAAGCTCAGGCCGGCCCCTACGAGCAGTACTTC. The rearrangement uses TRBV3-1 (or the pseudogene TRBV3-2) and TRBJ2-7, with no clear D. V was trimmed by 1 base and J by 2 bases, leaving 12 bases between them. The germline CDR1 and CDR2 sequences are LGHDT and YNNKEL (reference sequence). CDR3 length equals 15 residues.

V usage is TRBV5-1 and J usage is TRBJ1-1, with a weak D call TRBD1 (5 bases). CDR3 length: 15 amino acids. Looked up from germline, CDR1 is SGHRS and CDR2 is YFSETQ. V was clipped by 0 bases and J by 0 bases, with 9 bases between them. This CDR3 is CASSLGWDLNTEAFF. The CDR3 bases are TGCGCCAGCAGCTTGGGTTGGGACTTGAACACTGAAGCTTTCTTT.